This T cell receptor (beta chain) was recorded in a study of tissue T cells after allogeneic stem cell transplantation. Study-wide results and caveats: Tissue-detected TCR repertoire was only partly captured by blood and spleen T cells.

Comments on this clone: What it recognizes is unknown. Gene names refer to mouse genes. The CDR3 end is not reached by the read, which stops 1 residue before it; the germline J gene fills it in.

The method was immunoSEQ multiplex PCR; TCRdb's version includes in-frame clones alone and lacks a portion of them. In the table there are around 7,900 clones, around 34% of which are singletons. Described time point: mouse harvest day 14 after allogeneic transplant. The graft held 10^6 splenic CD5+ T cells and 10^7 T-cell-depleted bone marrow cells. Germline-derived CDR1 and CDR2 are GKSSPN and SITVG. Between the trimmed V and J ends, which lost 1 base and 1 base, there was a span of 9 bases. This CDR3 has 14 amino acids. The origin of this receptor is a female BALB/c mouse given C57BL/6 T cells with graft-versus-host disease after an allogeneic hematopoietic cell transplant. The chain is built from TRBV31 and TRBJ2-3; TRBD2 might be the D (6 bases). Sequencing used skin. The chain's CDR3 is CAWSRAGGAETLYF. The covered CDR3 bases are TGTGCCTGGAGTCGGGCTGGGGGTGCAGAAACGCTGTAT.